This T cell receptor beta chain was sequenced for a study of blood T cell repertoires in COVID-19 (dated by TCRdb to about 2020). Notes on the research overall: Samples from collaborators originated in the United States, Italy and Spain and spanned both the acute and convalescent phases of COVID-19. The samples were drawn from the first 160 participants of the ongoing ImmuneRACE study and from some 1,300 subjects provided by 6 global collaborators. Where HLA class I and class II types were available, the types were taken from metadata supplied by the sample provider, not from assay-based typing. The material from the prospective study consisted of cDNA or gDNA derived from T cells, B-cell-depleted T cells, or PBMCs. The dataset comprised deeply sampled blood TCRbeta repertoires from subjects exposed to, actively infected with, or recovered from COVID-19. A freely available public database, intended as a resource for researchers studying the immune response to SARS-CoV-2, is where the repertoires were released. A de-identified subject ID, COVID-19 status, age in years and sex were almost always included in the sample metadata.

TCRbeta CDR3 regions were amplified from genomic DNA by means of the immunoSEQ Assay, a bias-controlled multiplex PCR. The original methods were these. The number of nucleated cells in each sample was estimated from the amplification of reference gene primers within the assay. Sequence reads were collapsed and filtered to measure the absolute abundance of every unique TCRbeta CDR3 rearrangement. For each sample, productive Simpson clonality was calculated by taking the square root of Simpson's diversity index across productive rearrangements. TCRdb provides this immuneACCESS table in a form limited to in-frame rearrangements. Some clones are lacking; in checked studies, under half of them reflect an unresolved V gene, and why the rest are absent is not known. The DNA gave D and trimming, while V, J and clone size come from that table. The sample profile shows some 240,000 clones; roughly 80% of them were found once. The ten top clones hold roughly 4% of the sample.

Participants in the prospective study were aged 18 to 89 years, lived in approximately 26 United States geographic areas, and enrolled through a virtual design. In the prospective study, participants were assigned to cohorts based on the clinical history participants reported in a screening survey and a study questionnaire. Mobile phlebotomists in the prospective study collected whole blood, serum and a nasopharyngeal or oropharyngeal swab from every participant. Over a roughly 2-month period, participants in the prospective study had the option of providing additional blood draws and questionnaires. Prospective study blood samples were shipped either frozen or at room temperature before DNA extraction. Overall study results and their limits: Clinical and demographic metadata were provided uncurated, with the amount varying by source and participant.

Concerning this clone: The specificity of this receptor is unknown. Within one base of it there is no much larger clone, and no base qualities were kept.

From its cysteine to its phenylalanine, the CDR3 spans 15 amino acids. The CDR3 DNA has 45 bases and is translated from base 1. Per the germline V gene, SGHVS is the CDR1 and FNYEAQ is the CDR2. At the junction V is shortened by 4 bases and J by 6 bases; bases outside the gene matches: 3. The source is a man aged 25 to 40 with acute COVID-19. The sequenced material came from PBMCs or T cells enriched from blood (not recorded which). Recombination joined TRBV7-6 with TRBJ2-1; 13 of the junction bases match TRBD2. The CDR3: CASSWTSGSSNEQFF. The DNA reads TGTGCCAGCAGCTGGACTAGCGGGAGTAGCAATGAGCAGTTCTTC. Here the CDR3 is joined to the reference TRBV7-6 and TRBJ2-1 genes, and the full variable domain is: GAGVSQSPRYKVTKRGQDVALRCDPISGHVSLYWYRQALGQGPEFLTYFNYEAQQDKSGLPNDRFSAERPEGSISTLTIQRTEQRDSAMYRCASSWTSGSSNEQFFGPGTRLTVL.